This T cell receptor beta chain was observed in a study of cytomegalovirus exposure and HLA in healthy donors. At the level of the study: Counted in an early data release were 85 million or so unique TCRs from HLA-typed donors. Study-wide points: For TCR beta chains, V- and J-gene trimming was later linked to a missense DCLRE1C variant. Reportedly, TCR beta sequences accurately predicted HLA-A and HLA-B alleles in most subjects.

Both 60 Vbeta primers and 13 Jbeta primers went into the PCR. Data came from immunoSEQ multiplex PCR; TCRdb stores just in-frame clones and leaves some out. The sample records approximately 140,000 clones, roughly 82% being singletons. Remarks on this clone: The antigen is not known.

From germline, CDR1 is MDHEN and CDR2 SYDVKM. Trimming shortened V by 6 bases and J by 2 bases, and 14 bases separated the two germline ends. The CDR3 has 14 residues. The receptor was isolated from a boy aged 5-17 years in good health and CMV-seronegative. The sequencing sample was made of PBMCs. The rearrangement links TRBV28 to TRBJ2-7; perhaps TRBD2 as D (5 bases). The DNA of the CDR3 is TGTGCCAGCAGCCCTACCGGGATCACCTACGAGCAGTACTTC. Translating gives CASSPTGITYEQYF.